The subject of this entry is one T cell receptor (beta chain). What antigen it recognizes has not been identified. It has no much larger one-base neighbor in the sample; base qualities were not kept. The sample originates from a study of PD-1 blockade in mismatch repair-deficient tumors (dated by TCRdb to about 2017). As for the study more broadly: The trial enrolled 85 to 100 consecutive patients with roughly twelve mismatch repair-deficient cancer types between late 2013 and September 2016, all previously treated and progressing. Tumor-associated T cell clones were tracked in the peripheral blood of patients responding to PD-1 blockade by deep sequencing of TCR CDR3 regions. The investigation overall reported the following: Tumor-resident clones, often undetectable in blood before treatment, expanded rapidly after pembrolizumab and then contracted, generally before radiologic responses.

The library was prepared using the immunoSEQ multiplex PCR assay. TCRdb took over this immuneACCESS table, retaining in-frame rearrangements with V and J assigned. Such tables are incomplete; in checked studies, under half of the missing clones stem from an unresolved V gene, and the remainder is unexplained. This sample has roughly 130,000 clones in its table, and roughly 86% of those were observed once. The ten top clones hold over 9.5% of the sample. For every enrolled patient, mismatch repair deficiency was confirmed by either polymerase chain reaction or immunohistochemistry. A few patients who responded to pembrolizumab therapy underwent TCR sequencing. The phase II trial prospectively evaluated PD-1 blockade with pembrolizumab in advanced mismatch repair-deficient cancers, independent of tissue of origin. Peripheral blood T cell samples were serially collected before and at multiple times after PD-1 blockade was started. Blood sampling time points were reported as weeks after the first dose of pembrolizumab.

Unmatched junction bases come to 19, with V trimmed by 6 bases and J by 12 bases. There are 15 amino acids in the CDR3, from cysteine to phenylalanine inclusive. Of the read, only the CDR3 DNA is kept; its 45 bases are in frame from base 1. From a lookup of the germline V gene, CDR1 and CDR2 are SQVTM and ANQGSEA. Recombination linked TRBV29-1 to TRBJ1-4, with 7 bases aligning to TRBD1. Here the sequenced sample was peripheral blood, taken roughly 70 weeks after starting pembrolizumab. The source of this sequence is an adult with mismatch repair-deficient cancer. The CDR3 corresponds to CSVARTDRAPAELFF. The nucleotides read TGCAGCGTCGCGCGAACCGACAGGGCCCCGGCGGAACTGTTTTTT. Joined to the reference TRBV29-1 and TRBJ1-4 proteins, this CDR3 gives the full variable domain: SAVISQKPSRDICQRGTSLTIQCQVDSQVTMMFWYRQQPGQSLTLIATANQGSEATYESGFVIDKFPISRPNLTFSTLTVSNMSPEDSSIYLCSVARTDRAPAELFFGSGTQLSVL.